This record concerns one T cell receptor beta chain sequence. Its target is unknown. This entry belongs to a study of identical twins. Notes on the study in general: Cord blood's abundant beta clonotypes had fewer insertions, unlike memory repertoires.

This CDR3 comprises 16 residues. CDR1 MNHNS and CDR2 SASEGT come from the germline V gene. Between the trimmed V and J ends, which lost 7 bases and 2 bases, there was a span of 18 bases. Each cDNA held unique molecular identifiers, and template switching gave it a universal primer site. TCRdb redid the calling of the 5' RACE reads with MiXCR, one entry per CDR3 protein. The sample holds 1.5 million or so distinct CDR3 sequences; less than 40% are singletons and the top ten take around 0.25%. The specimen was cord blood. V gene TRBV6-1 combines with J gene TRBJ2-1; D remains unclear. The TCR was taken from a newborn girl in good health. CDR3 region: CASTGVRADPYNEQFF. In DNA form, the CDR3 reads TGTGCCAGCACTGGGGTTCGGGCGGATCCCTACAATGAGCAGTTCTTC.